This record covers a single TCR beta chain. This sample stems from a study of shared clonotypes between healthy human individuals. Data came from immunoSEQ multiplex PCR; TCRdb stores just in-frame clones and leaves some out. The sample has a few million clones, approximately 95% seen once; the top ten hold roughly 0.36%. The CDR3 spans 15 residues. V lost 5 bases to trimming and J lost 6 bases, with 20 bases between them. Germline values: CDR1 LNHDA, CDR2 SQIVND (reference sequence). The authors divided CD4+ cells into CD45RA+ naive and CD45RA-negative memory subsets. The V gene is TRBV19, the J gene TRBJ2-7; D is ambiguous. Input material: naive CD4+ T cells from PBMCs. Regarding subset: CD45RA+ positively selected. The source of this sequence is a young man in good health. Some clones in this sample may be carry-over from other donors' samples. The chain's CDR3 is CASSPQSSGFGEQYF. For the CDR3, the DNA is TGTGCCAGTAGTCCGCAGTCCTCCGGGTTCGGCGAGCAGTACTTC. Full variable domain (missing parts from reference TRBV19 and TRBJ2-7): DGGITQSPKYLFRKEGQNVTLSCEQNLNHDAMYWYRQDPGQGLRLIYYSQIVNDFQKGDIAEGYSVSREKKESFPLTVTSAQKNPTAFYLCASSPQSSGFGEQYFGPGTRLTVT.